This TCR beta chain was sequenced for a study of CD8+CD57+ T cells in acquired aplastic anemia. Overall study: Sorted CD4+ and CD8+ cells gave a mean 3.2 ug DNA, range roughly 0.2 to 27.4 ug.

Those patients picked for sequencing had displayed CD8+CD57+ cell expansion on flow cytometry. At blood sampling, none of the patients had yet received therapy. TCR beta VDJ and CDR3 profiles were obtained from a genomic DNA template. TCRdb recomputed calls from the reads with MiXCR, one row per CDR3 protein. The top ten clones hold about 1.7% of a sample with approximately 180,000 distinct CDR3 sequences, roughly half of them seen once. The study's findings and limits: The study found no significant CD8+ Simpson's diversity difference between patients and controls. In common between the patients and the controls were around 30 CD8+ CDR3 sequences.

Germline V gene sequence: CDR1 SGHTA, CDR2 FQGNSA. The trim removed 0 bases at V and 4 bases at J, leaving 5 bases unmatched. This CDR3 has 15 amino acids. This clonotype has more than one count but fewer than ten. The antigen is undetermined. Sequencing used sorted CD4+, CD8+, or CD8+CD57+ T cells (not recorded which) from PBMCs. The receptor's source is a human donor with aplastic anemia. The chain couples TRBV7-2 to TRBJ2-5; 7 positions agree with TRBD1. CDR3 sequence (DNA): TGTGCCAGCAGCTTAGCGACAGGGTCTGGAGAGACCCAGTACTTC. It codes for CASSLATGSGETQYF.